This T cell receptor beta chain was captured by sequencing in a study of T cell responses to AZD1222 COVID-19 vaccine. Assay: immunoSEQ multiplex PCR; the TCRdb copy retains only in-frame clones and omits some. The table lists about 160,000 clones, about nine tenths of them singletons. Overall study findings and caveats: Spike-wide vaccine-associated CD4 TCRs dominated at 160-218 and 743-854. The breadth and depth of Spike-specific TCRs increased once two AZD1222 doses had been given. Among AZD1222 vaccinees, only six were seropositive at baseline.

About this clone itself: Its antigen remains unknown.

This CDR3 is built from 16 residues. From germline, CDR1 is SEHNR and CDR2 FQNEAQ (reference sequence). Deletions cut 5 bases from V and 0 bases from J, with 14 bases between. V is TRBV7-9 and J is TRBJ2-1; no firm D call. This receptor was identified in an adult in good health. The sequencing used peripheral blood, collected on day 0 of AZD1222 vaccination. The CDR3 sequence: CASSQTSLLSYNEQFF. CDR3 nucleotides: TGTGCCAGCAGCCAAACATCACTCCTCTCCTACAATGAGCAGTTCTTC.